One T cell receptor (beta chain) is described in this entry. Its antigen is undetermined. The CDR3 contains 13 residues. Germline V gene data show CDR1 as SGDLS and CDR2 as YYNGEE. V shed 3 bases and J shed 5 bases, with 9 bases lying between them. The entirety of the isolated RNA underwent reverse transcription, so expressed TCRB transcripts were sequenced. The repertoire was sequenced with immunoSEQ multiplex PCR; TCRdb's copy has only in-frame clones and lacks some. Of hundreds of thousands of clones listed, over 14% were seen once; the top ten hold approximately 0.015%. The sample comes from a study of beta chain features in type 1 diabetes. General study findings and limits: Compared with healthy donors, patients appeared to share more similar naive, central memory and regulatory TCRB repertoires. Type 1 diabetes patients had VDJ junctions that carried fewer insertions and more deletions. The study found moderately but significantly shorter TCRB CDR3s in all four CD4+ subsets of Type 1 diabetes patients.

Every donor had blood drawn once into heparin, around 100 mL on average. The sequence was collected from a man aged 18 to 30 with type 1 diabetes. Sequenced: naive CD4+ T cells from blood. The rearrangement joins TRBV9 to TRBJ1-5; no clear D gene. The CDR3 protein is CASSATGDQPQHF. The CDR3 DNA sequence: TGTGCCAGCAGCGCCACTGGAGATCAGCCCCAGCATTTT.